This T cell receptor (beta chain) emerged from a study of T-cell reconstitution after alpha-beta-depleted transplantation in children. CDR1 is SGHNT, CDR2 YYREEE, per germline (reference sequence). The CDR3 contains 17 residues. V gave up 4 bases and J gave up 4 bases; unmatched junction bases: 9. This clonotype was seen a few times. Unique molecular identifiers were used in preparing the TCRbeta library. Using its own MiXCR run on the PCR reads, TCRdb lists one record per CDR3 protein. The repertoire includes tens of thousands of distinct CDR3 sequences, about 6.7% of them detected once, and less than 3% sits in the top ten.

The source is a human donor who donated a stem cell graft to a child with acute lymphoblastic leukemia. Specimen: PBMCs from the stem cell graft donor, collected from the stem cell graft. The chain uses TRBV5-4 and TRBJ2-7, with TRBD2 identical over 15 bases. CDR3 sequence reads: CASSRHGTSGGSYEQYF. The CDR3 nucleotides read TGTGCCAGCAGCCGCCATGGGACTAGCGGGGGGAGTTACGAGCAGTACTTC.